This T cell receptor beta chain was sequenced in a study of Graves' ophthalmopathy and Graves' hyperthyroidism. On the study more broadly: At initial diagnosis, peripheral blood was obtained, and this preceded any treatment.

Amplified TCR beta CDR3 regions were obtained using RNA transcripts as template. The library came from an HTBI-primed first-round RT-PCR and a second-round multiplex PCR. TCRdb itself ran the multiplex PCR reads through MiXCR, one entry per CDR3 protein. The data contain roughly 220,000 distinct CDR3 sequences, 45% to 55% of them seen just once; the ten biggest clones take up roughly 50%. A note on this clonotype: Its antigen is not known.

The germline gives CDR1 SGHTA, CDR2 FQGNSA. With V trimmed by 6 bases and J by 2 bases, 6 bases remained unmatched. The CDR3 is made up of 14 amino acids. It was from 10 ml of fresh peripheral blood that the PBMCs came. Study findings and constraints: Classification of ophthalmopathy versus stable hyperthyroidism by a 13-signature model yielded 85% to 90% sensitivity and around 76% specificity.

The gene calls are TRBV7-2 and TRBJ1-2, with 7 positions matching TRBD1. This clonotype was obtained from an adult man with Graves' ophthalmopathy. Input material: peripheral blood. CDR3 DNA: TGTGCCAGCAGTCAGCCGGGACAGAACTATGGCTACACCTTC. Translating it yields CASSQPGQNYGYTF.